The clone carrying this TCR beta chain has just a few counts. Libraries were prepared by immunoSEQ multiplex PCR; TCRdb keeps only in-frame clonotypes and omits some of them. The repertoire includes 310,000 or so clones, approximately 90% of them detected once, and over 2% sits in the top ten. These data are taken from a study of blood T cell repertoires in COVID-19. The wider study: Acute-phase and convalescent COVID-19 samples originated in the United States, Italy and Spain. T cells, B-cell-depleted T cells, or PBMCs provided the cDNA or gDNA that served as material.

The CDR3 runs 13 residues. The trim removed 2 bases at V and 5 bases at J, leaving 0 bases unmatched. Germline V CDR1 and CDR2: SGHTA, FQGTGA. Patients at the Seattle site were enrolled during active infection and followed longitudinally. The sample comprised peripheral blood. The chain has TRBV7-3 and TRBJ1-5, with 7 bases lining up with TRBD1. This TCR derives from a woman aged 25 to 45 with COVID-19, enrolled during active disease. This CDR3 is CASSLQGDQPQHF. CDR3 nucleotides: TGTGCCAGCAGCTTACAGGGGGATCAGCCCCAGCATTTT.